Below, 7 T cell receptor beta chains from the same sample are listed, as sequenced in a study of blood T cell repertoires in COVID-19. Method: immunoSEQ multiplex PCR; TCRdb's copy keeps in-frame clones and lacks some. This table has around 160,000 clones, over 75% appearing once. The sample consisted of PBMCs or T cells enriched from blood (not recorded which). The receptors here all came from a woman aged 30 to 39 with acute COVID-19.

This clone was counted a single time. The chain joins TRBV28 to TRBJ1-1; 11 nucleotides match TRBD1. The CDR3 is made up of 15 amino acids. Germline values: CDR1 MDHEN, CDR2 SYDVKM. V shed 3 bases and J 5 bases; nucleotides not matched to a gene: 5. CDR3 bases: TGTGCCAGCAGTTTGGCCGGACAGGGGGCAACTGAAGCTTTCTTT. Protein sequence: CASSLAGQGATEAFF.

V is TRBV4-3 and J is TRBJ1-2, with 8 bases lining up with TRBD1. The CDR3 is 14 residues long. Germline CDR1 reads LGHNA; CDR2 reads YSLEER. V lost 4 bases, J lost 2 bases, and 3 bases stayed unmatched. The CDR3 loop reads CASSPWTGNYGYTF. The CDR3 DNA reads TGCGCCAGCAGCCCCTGGACAGGGAACTATGGCTACACCTTC.

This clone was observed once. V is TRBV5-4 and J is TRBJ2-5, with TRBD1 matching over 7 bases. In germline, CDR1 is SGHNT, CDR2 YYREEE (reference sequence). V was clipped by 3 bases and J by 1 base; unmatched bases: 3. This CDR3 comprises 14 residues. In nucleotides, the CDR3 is TGTGCCAGCAGCTACCGACAGGGCCAAGAGACCCAGTACTTC. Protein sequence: CASSYRQGQETQYF.

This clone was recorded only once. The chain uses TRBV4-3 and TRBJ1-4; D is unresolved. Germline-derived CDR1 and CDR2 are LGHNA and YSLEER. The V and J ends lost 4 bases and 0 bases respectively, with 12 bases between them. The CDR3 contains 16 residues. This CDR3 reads CASSLEHLATNEKLFF. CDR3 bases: TGCGCCAGCAGCCTCGAACACCTTGCAACTAATGAAAAACTGTTTTTT.

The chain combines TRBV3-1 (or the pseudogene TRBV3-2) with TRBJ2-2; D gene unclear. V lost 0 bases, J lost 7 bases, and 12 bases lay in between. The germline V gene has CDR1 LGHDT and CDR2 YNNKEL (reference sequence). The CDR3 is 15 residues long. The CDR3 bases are TGTGCCAGCAGCCAAGATCTGGGCTACCACGGGGAGCTGTTTTTT. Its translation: CASSQDLGYHGELFF.

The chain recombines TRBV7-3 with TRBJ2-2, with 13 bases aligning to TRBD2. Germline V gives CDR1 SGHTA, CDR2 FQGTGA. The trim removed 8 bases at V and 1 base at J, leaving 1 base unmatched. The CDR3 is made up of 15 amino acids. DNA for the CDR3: TGTGCCAGCGGGACTAGCGGGGTGAACACCGGGGAGCTGTTTTTT. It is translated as CASGTSGVNTGELFF.

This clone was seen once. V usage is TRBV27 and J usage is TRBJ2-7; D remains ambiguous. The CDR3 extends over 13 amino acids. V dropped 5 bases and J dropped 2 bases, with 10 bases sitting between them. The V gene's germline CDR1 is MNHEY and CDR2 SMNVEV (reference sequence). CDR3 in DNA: TGTGCCAGCAGTACACACCCCGCCTACGAGCAGTACTTC. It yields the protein CASSTHPAYEQYF.